This T cell receptor (beta chain) was documented in a study of shared clonotypes between healthy human individuals. V gave up 6 bases and J gave up 0 bases, with 8 bases separating them. Per germline, CDR1 MNHEY and CDR2 SVGAGI. This CDR3 has 13 residues. This clone has a single count. The protocol was immunoSEQ multiplex PCR, while the TCRdb copy is restricted to in-frame clones and leaves out a portion. The profile shows more than 400,000 clones, about 85% of them singletons. The sequence was obtained from a woman aged 35 to 49 in good health. Some clones in this sample may be carry-over from other donors' samples. The chain joins TRBV6-5 to TRBJ2-5; D call uncertain. The material sequenced was PBMCs. This CDR3 reads CASSPVYQETQYF. CDR3 DNA sequence: TGTGCCAGCAGCCCAGTGTACCAAGAGACCCAGTACTTC.